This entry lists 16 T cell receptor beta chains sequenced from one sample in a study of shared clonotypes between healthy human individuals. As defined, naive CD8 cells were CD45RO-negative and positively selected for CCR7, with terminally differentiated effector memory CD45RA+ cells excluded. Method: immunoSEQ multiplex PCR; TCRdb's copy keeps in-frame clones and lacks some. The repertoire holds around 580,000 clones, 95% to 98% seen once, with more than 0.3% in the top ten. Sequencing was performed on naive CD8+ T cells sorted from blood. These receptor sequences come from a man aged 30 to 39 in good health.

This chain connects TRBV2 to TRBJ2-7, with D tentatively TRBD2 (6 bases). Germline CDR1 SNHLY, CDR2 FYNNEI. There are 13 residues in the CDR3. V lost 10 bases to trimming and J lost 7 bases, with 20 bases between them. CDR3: CATWTGRGREQYF. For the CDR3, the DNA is TGTGCCACTTGGACCGGGAGAGGCCGAGAGCAGTACTTC.

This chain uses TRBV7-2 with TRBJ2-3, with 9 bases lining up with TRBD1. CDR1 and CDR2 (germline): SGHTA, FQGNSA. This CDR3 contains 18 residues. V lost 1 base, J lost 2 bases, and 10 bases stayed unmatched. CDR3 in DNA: TGTGCCAGCAGCTTAGTGGGTGGACAGGGGACCCCCACAGATACGCAGTATTTT. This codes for CASSLVGGQGTPTDTQYF. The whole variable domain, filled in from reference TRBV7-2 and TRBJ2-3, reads GAGVSQSPSNKVTEKGKDVELRCDPISGHTALYWYRQSLGQGLEFLIYFQGNSAPDKSGLPSDRFSAERTGGSVSTLTIQRTQQEDSAVYLCASSLVGGQGTPTDTQYFGPGTRLTVL.

Here the CDR3 DNA reads TGCGCCAGCAGTGGAGGGGTTACTGAAGCTTTCTTT. This translates into CASSGGVTEAFF. The V gene is TRBV10-2, the J gene TRBJ1-1; D is possibly TRBD1 (5 bases). The CDR3 extends over 12 amino acids. Per the germline V gene, CDR1 is WSHSY and CDR2 is SAAADI. Trimming cost V 4 bases and J 5 bases, with 8 bases left between them.

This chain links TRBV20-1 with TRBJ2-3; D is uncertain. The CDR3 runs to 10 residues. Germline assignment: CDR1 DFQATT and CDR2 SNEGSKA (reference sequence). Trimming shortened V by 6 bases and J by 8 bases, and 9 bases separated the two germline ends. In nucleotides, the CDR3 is TGCAGTGCCAAGAAGCTTACGCAGTATTTT. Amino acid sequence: CSAKKLTQYF.

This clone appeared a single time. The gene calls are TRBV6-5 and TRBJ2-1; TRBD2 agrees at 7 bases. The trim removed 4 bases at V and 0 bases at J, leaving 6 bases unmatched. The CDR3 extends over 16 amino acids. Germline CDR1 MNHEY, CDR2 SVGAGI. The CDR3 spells CASSLLAPGSYNEQFF. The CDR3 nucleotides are TGTGCCAGCAGTTTACTAGCGCCAGGCTCCTACAATGAGCAGTTCTTC.

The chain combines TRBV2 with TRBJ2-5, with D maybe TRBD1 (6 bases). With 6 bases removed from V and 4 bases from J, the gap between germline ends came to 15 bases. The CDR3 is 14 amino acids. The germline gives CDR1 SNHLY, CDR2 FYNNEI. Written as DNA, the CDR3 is TGTGCCAGCAGGGGGGACACCCAGGGAGAGACCCAGTACTTC. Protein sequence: CASRGDTQGETQYF.

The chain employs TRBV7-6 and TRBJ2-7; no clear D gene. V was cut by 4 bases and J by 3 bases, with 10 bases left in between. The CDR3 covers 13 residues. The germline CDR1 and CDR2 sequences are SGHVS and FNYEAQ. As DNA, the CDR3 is TGTGCCAGCAGCTCCGAGCATAGCTACGAGCAGTACTTC. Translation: CASSSEHSYEQYF.

The CDR3 region has the DNA TGTGCCAGCAGCCAAGGCCCCGGCAGGAGCTACAATGAGCAGTTCTTC. Amino acids: CASSQGPGRSYNEQFF. The chain has TRBV14 and TRBJ2-1; D is undetermined. The CDR3 loop spans 16 amino acids. V was shortened by 1 base and J by 3 bases, with 13 bases between the two germline ends. Germline CDR1 SGHDN, CDR2 FVKESK.

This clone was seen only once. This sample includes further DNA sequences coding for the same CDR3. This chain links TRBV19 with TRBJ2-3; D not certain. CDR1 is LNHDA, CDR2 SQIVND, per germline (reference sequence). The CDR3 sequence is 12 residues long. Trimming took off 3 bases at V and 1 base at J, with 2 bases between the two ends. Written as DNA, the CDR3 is TGTGCCAGTAGTATGGGCACAGATACGCAGTATTTT. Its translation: CASSMGTDTQYF.

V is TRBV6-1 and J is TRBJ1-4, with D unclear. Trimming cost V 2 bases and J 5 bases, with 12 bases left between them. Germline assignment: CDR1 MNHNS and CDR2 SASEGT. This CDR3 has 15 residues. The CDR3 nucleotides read TGTGCCAGCAGTGAATTCGGGCAGCCAAATGAAAAACTGTTTTTT. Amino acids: CASSEFGQPNEKLFF.

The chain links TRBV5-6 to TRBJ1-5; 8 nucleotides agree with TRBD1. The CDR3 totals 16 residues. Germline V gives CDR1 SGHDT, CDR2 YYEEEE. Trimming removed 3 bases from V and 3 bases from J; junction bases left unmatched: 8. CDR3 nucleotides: TGTGCCAGCAGCTCCAGTGACAGGGGATACAATCAGCCCCAGCATTTT. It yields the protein CASSSSDRGYNQPQHF.

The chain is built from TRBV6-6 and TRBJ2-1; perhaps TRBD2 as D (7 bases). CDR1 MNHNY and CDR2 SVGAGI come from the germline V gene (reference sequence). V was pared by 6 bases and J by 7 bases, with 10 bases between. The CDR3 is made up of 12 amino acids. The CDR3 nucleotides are TGTGCCAGCAGAGGGGGAGGGAATGAGCAGTTCTTC. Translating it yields CASRGGGNEQFF.

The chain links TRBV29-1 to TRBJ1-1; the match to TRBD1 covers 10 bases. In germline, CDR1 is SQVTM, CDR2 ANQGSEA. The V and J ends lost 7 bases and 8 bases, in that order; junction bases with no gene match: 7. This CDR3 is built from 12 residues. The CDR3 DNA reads TGCAGCGCGACCTGGGACAGGGGCGAAGCTTTCTTT. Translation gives CSATWDRGEAFF.

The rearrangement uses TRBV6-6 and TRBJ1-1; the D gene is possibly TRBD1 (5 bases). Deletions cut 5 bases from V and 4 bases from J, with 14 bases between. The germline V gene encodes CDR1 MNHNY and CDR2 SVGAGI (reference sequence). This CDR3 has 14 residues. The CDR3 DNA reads TGTGCCAGCAGTATCAGGGCCGACGGCACTGAAGCTTTCTTT. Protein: CASSIRADGTEAFF.

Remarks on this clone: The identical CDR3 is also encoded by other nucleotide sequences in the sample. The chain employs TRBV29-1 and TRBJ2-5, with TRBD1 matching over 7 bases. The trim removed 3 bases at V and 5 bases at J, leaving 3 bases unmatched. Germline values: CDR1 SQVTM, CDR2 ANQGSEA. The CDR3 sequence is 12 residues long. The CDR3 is CSVDGTEETQYF. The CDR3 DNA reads TGCAGCGTTGATGGGACAGAGGAGACCCAGTACTTC.

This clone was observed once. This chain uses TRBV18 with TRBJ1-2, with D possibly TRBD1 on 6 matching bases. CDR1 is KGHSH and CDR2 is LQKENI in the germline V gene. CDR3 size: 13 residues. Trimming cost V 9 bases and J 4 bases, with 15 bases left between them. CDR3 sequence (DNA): TGTGCCAGTTACACTACAGGGATCTATGGCTACACCTTC. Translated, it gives CASYTTGIYGYTF.